This T cell receptor (beta chain) emerged from a study of CD8 T cells in ankylosing spondylitis. Findings and caveats of the study: Reported data indicate significant enrichment of disease-linked clones within matched ankylosing spondylitis synovial fluid.

Germline CDR1 is SEHNR and CDR2 is FQNEAQ (reference sequence). Trimming shortened V by 5 bases and J by 4 bases, and 12 bases separated the two germline ends. There are 13 residues in the CDR3. This clonotype was seen a few times. As yet, its antigen is unknown. TCRdb independently ran MiXCR on the 5' RACE reads; one entry per CDR3 protein. The data contain roughly 230,000 distinct CDR3 sequences, 18% of them singletons. This receptor was obtained from a male donor with ankylosing spondylitis or in good health (not recorded which). Sample: blood, either unsorted or a sorted T cell fraction (not recorded which). The rearrangement uses TRBV7-9 and TRBJ2-7; D is undetermined. DNA for the CDR3: TGTGCCAGCAGCCATGGGCTAGAGTACGAGCAGTACTTC. This sequence encodes CASSHGLEYEQYF. Variable domain in full (rest from reference TRBV7-9 and TRBJ2-7): DTGVSQNPRHKITKRGQNVTFRCDPISEHNRLYWYRQTLGQGPEFLTYFQNEAQLEKSRLLSDRFSAERPKGSFSTLEIQRTEQGDSAMYLCASSHGLEYEQYFGPGTRLTVT.